This TCR beta chain derives from a study of T cell clonality in common variable immunodeficiency. General observations from the study: Common variable immunodeficiency TCR beta sequences reportedly had fewer deletions and N-nucleotide insertions.

Points on this clone: Its antigen is still unknown.

CVID subjects were some 15 female and fewer than 35 male, aged roughly 9 to 70. Patients and controls were mostly of Caucasian heritage. Control and CVID samples contributed equal amounts of genomic DNA. Method: immunoSEQ multiplex PCR; TCRdb's copy keeps in-frame clones and lacks some. The sample counts roughly 34,000 clones, none seen once; the ten largest own around 6.4%. The sequence was obtained from a human donor with common variable immunodeficiency. The sequencing input was peripheral blood mononuclear cells.

The CDR3: CASSLAGASTDTQYF. The DNA read from the CDR3 is TGTGCCAGCAGCTTAGCGGGAGCCAGCACAGATACG. The chain recombines TRBV5-6 with TRBJ2-3; 8 bases agree with TRBD2. The read ends 3 residues shy of where the CDR3 ends; the end is completed using the germline J gene. V lost 2 bases to trimming and J lost 0 bases; unmatched junction nucleotides: 2. Per the germline V gene, CDR1 is SGHDT and CDR2 is YYEEEE. The CDR3 loop spans 15 amino acids.